Listed below are T cell receptor beta chains from one sample, sequenced in a study of shared clonotypes between healthy human individuals. TCRdb's table, derived via immunoSEQ multiplex PCR, lists solely in-frame clones and lacks some. Counted here are 2,500,000 or so clones, roughly 93% occurring once; the ten biggest clones make up approximately 0.36%. Sequencing was performed on naive CD4+ T cells from PBMCs. The receptors come from a man aged 18 to 29 in good health. Some clones in this sample may be carry-over from other donors' samples. The CDR3 runs from the conserved cysteine through the conserved F or W. Each record gives: V gene, clone size, D gene, J gene, CDR3 DNA, CDR3 protein. D genes are given only for firm matches. Part of the rows lack a size; the others show once, few, many or a class for expanded clones.

TRBV28	NA	TRBD1	TRBJ1-2	TGTGCCAGCAGCCCGGGACAGGACTATGGCTACACCTTC	CASSPGQDYGYTF
TRBV19	NA	NA	TRBJ1-3	TGTGCCAGTAGTATCCACCTATCTGGAAACACCATATATTTT	CASSIHLSGNTIYF
TRBV6-5	NA	NA	TRBJ1-4	TGTGCCAGCAGTACGGCGGGGGCGCAGGGTGAAAAACTGTTTTTT	CASSTAGAQGEKLFF
TRBV28	NA	NA	TRBJ2-7	TGTGCCAGCAGTTTAGGTCGCAGGGGAGGGGGCTACGAGCAGTACTTC	CASSLGRRGGGYEQYF
TRBV5-1	NA	TRBD1	TRBJ1-1	TGCGCCAGCAGCTTCGGGACAGGGAGGACTGAAGCTTTCTTT	CASSFGTGRTEAFF
TRBV30	NA	NA	TRBJ1-3	TGTGCCTGGAGCCCGTCGGGAAACACCATATATTTT	CAWSPSGNTIYF
TRBV10-3	NA	TRBD2	TRBJ2-5	TGTGCCATCAGTGAGAAGTCCCTAGCGGGGCCCTCCAGGGAGACCCAGTACTTC	CAISEKSLAGPSRETQYF
TRBV6-6	NA	NA	TRBJ2-2	TGTGCCAGCAGTTGGGGGACAACGAACACCGGGGAGCTGTTTTTT	CASSWGTTNTGELFF
TRBV7-2	NA	NA	TRBJ1-1	TGTGCCAGCAGGCCGAGGGGGACAAACACTGAAGCTTTCTTT	CASRPRGTNTEAFF
TRBV19	once	TRBD2	TRBJ2-2	TGTGCCAGTAGTATTCTTAACGGGAGGGGAACCGGGGAGCTGTTTTTT	CASSILNGRGTGELFF
TRBV18	NA	TRBD1	TRBJ1-5	TGTGCCAGCTCACCAGGGACAGCGGGCAATCAGCCCCAGCATTTT	CASSPGTAGNQPQHF
TRBV11-3	NA	NA	TRBJ2-7	TGTGCCAGCAGCTGGGGCGGCTCCTCCTACGAGCAGTACTTC	CASSWGGSSYEQYF
TRBV29-1	NA	NA	TRBJ2-2	TGCAGCGCCCGGGACGGGAACACCGGGGAGCTGTTTTTT	CSARDGNTGELFF
TRBV27	NA	NA	TRBJ2-1	TGTGCCAGCATTCCCCAGGTCCCTAGCTCCTACAATGAGCAGTTCTTC	CASIPQVPSSYNEQFF
TRBV5-4	NA	NA	TRBJ2-2	TGTGCCAGCGGAACCGGGACCTACCCAACCGGGGAGCTGTTTTTT	CASGTGTYPTGELFF
TRBV29-1	NA	NA	TRBJ1-5	TGCAGCGTGGGGGGCCGGGATCAGCCCCAGCATTTT	CSVGGRDQPQHF
TRBV11-3	NA	NA	TRBJ1-4	TGTGCCAGCAGCTTTGGGACAATGACTGAAAAACTGTTTTTT	CASSFGTMTEKLFF
TRBV10-3	NA	TRBD1	TRBJ2-2	TGTGCCATCAGGGGACAGATGAACACCGGGGAGCTGTTTTTT	CAIRGQMNTGELFF
TRBV11-2	NA	TRBD1	TRBJ2-7	TGTGCCAGCAGTTTCAACCGGGACAGGGAGTCCTACGAGCAGTACTTC	CASSFNRDRESYEQYF
TRBV14	NA	NA	TRBJ2-3	TGTGCCAGCAGCCAAGCTGCGCGGGTCCGGGGGGATACGCAGTATTTT	CASSQAARVRGDTQYF
TRBV5-1	NA	NA	TRBJ2-1	TGCGCCAGCAGCTTGGTTCCGGGCTCCTACAATGAGCAGTTCTTC	CASSLVPGSYNEQFF
TRBV9	NA	TRBD2	TRBJ2-1	TGTGCCAGCAGCGTAGGTCGGCCTAGCGGGAGGGCAAGCGGCCTTGAGCAGTTCTTC	CASSVGRPSGRASGLEQFF
TRBV7-8	NA	NA	TRBJ2-3	TGTGCCAGCAGCCCCGGAAGGCCGGGCGGGGGCACAGATACGCAGTATTTT	CASSPGRPGGGTDTQYF